These 20 T cell receptor beta chains came from one sample sequenced in a study of blood T cells in healthy people across ages. Through a sample-barcoded 5' primer and a J-beta primer mix, a second PCR was run for roughly 6 to 11 cycles. TCRdb analysed the 5' RACE reads with MiXCR anew, one entry per CDR3 protein. Among around 700,000 distinct CDR3 sequences listed, roughly 25% were seen once. The sample was also linked to a second study, of T cells of mothers and their children.

Material: blood. These receptors were taken from a boy younger than 18 in good health.

The table lists this clonotype with a few counts. The chain is built from TRBV20-1 and TRBJ1-2; 10 positions agree with TRBD1. V was pared by 5 bases and J by 4 bases, with 4 bases of the junction left unmatched. This CDR3 contains 13 residues. Germline V CDR1 and CDR2: DFQATT, SNEGSKA (reference sequence). The CDR3 region is CSARQGAGYGYTF. CDR3 nucleotides: TGCAGTGCTCGACAGGGGGCCGGCTATGGCTACACCTTC.

The gene calls are TRBV29-1 and TRBJ2-1; TRBD2 aligns across 11 bases. Germline assignment: CDR1 SQVTM and CDR2 ANQGSEA. CDR3 length: 15 amino acids. Trimming at V came to 5 bases and at J to 4 bases, leaving 7 bases not matched to a gene. CDR3 residues: CSVSRRLAGYNEQFF. The CDR3 nucleotides are TGCAGCGTTTCCCGGCGACTAGCGGGGTACAATGAGCAGTTCTTC.

The chain joins TRBV6-2 or TRBV6-3 to TRBJ1-1; D may be TRBD1 (5 bases). Germline assignment: CDR1 MNHEY and CDR2 SVGEGT. The CDR3 totals 16 residues. Trimming removed 5 bases from V and 0 bases from J, with 16 bases in between. The CDR3, as DNA: TGTGCCAGCAGTCGAGGGACTTACTCCATGAACACTGAAGCTTTCTTT. It translates to CASSRGTYSMNTEAFF.

This clonotype occurred a few times. This chain links TRBV24-1 with TRBJ2-5; no reliable D call. This CDR3 contains 13 residues. Germline V lookup: CDR1 KGHDR, CDR2 SFDVKD. Between the trimmed V and J ends, which lost 7 bases and 5 bases, there was a span of 13 bases. The DNA of the CDR3 is TGTGCCACCAGAGGCTCGGGTCGGGAGACCCAGTACTTC. Its translation is CATRGSGRETQYF.

In this sample, this clonotype turned up a few times. This chain uses TRBV25-1 with TRBJ2-2; tentative D call: TRBD2 (5 bases). Germline lookup yields CDR1 MGHDK and CDR2 SYGVNS. The CDR3 has 14 amino acids. V lost 2 bases and J lost 5, with 9 bases in between. The CDR3 DNA reads as TGTGCCAGCAGTGAACTTCGCGGGACCGGGGAGCTGTTTTTT. It codes for CASSELRGTGELFF.

This clonotype was detected only a few times. The rearrangement uses TRBV20-1 and TRBJ2-3; 9 nucleotides align to TRBD1. The junction had 9 bases not matched to a gene; V was cut back by 4 bases and J by 4 bases. Germline V CDR1 and CDR2: DFQATT, SNEGSKA (reference sequence). The CDR3 spans 15 residues. CDR3 region: CSAIPSGTGPDTQYF. The CDR3 bases are TGCAGTGCTATCCCTTCCGGGACAGGGCCAGATACGCAGTATTTT.

The chain links TRBV28 to TRBJ2-5; 9 bases are shared with TRBD2. TRBJ2-7 explains the end of the DNA better; the J call may be wrong. Per the germline V gene, CDR1 is MDHEN and CDR2 is SYDVKM. The CDR3 consists of 18 residues. The CDR3 loop is CASSTPVVSGTSRHEQYF. The CDR3 DNA reads as TGTGCCAGCAGCACCCCTGTGGTCTCCGGGACTAGCAGACACGAGCAGTACTTC.

This clonotype was seen more than once but under ten times. The genes are TRBV29-1 and TRBJ2-1; D is possibly TRBD1 or TRBD2 (5 bases each). V shed 7 bases and J shed 6 bases, with 19 bases lying between them. This CDR3 has 14 residues. CDR1 is SQVTM and CDR2 is ANQGSEA in the germline V gene. The CDR3 spells CSAGDPTTINEQFF. The CDR3 DNA sequence: TGCAGCGCCGGGGACCCGACCACTATCAATGAGCAGTTCTTC.

This clonotype occurred a few times. The genes are TRBV25-1 and TRBJ1-2; no clear D gene. The CDR3 sequence is 14 residues long. Trimming stripped 3 bases from V and 5 bases from J, with 13 bases between. Germline-derived CDR1 and CDR2 are MGHDK and SYGVNS. CDR3 residues: CASSDAERAYGYTF. The DNA for the CDR3 is TGTGCCAGCAGTGATGCCGAAAGGGCGTATGGCTACACCTTC.

This clonotype was observed a handful of times. V is TRBV3-1 and J is TRBJ1-6; possible D gene TRBD1, 6 bases. With 4 bases removed from V and 8 bases from J, the gap between germline ends came to 12 bases. The CDR3 totals 14 residues. Per germline, CDR1 LGHDT and CDR2 YNNKEL (reference sequence). CDR3 in DNA: TGTGCCAGCAGCCTTCGACAGGAGCATTCACCCCTCCACTTT. Translation gives CASSLRQEHSPLHF.

V usage is TRBV5-1 and J usage is TRBJ2-6; either TRBD1 or TRBD2 may fit D (5 bases each). Germline CDR1 and CDR2: SGHRS and YFSETQ. The CDR3 covers 17 residues. The germline V and J ends were trimmed by 1 base and 1 base, with 12 bases remaining between them. CDR3 amino acids: CASSLRGPWSGANVLTF. Here the CDR3 DNA reads TGCGCCAGCAGCTTGCGGGGCCCGTGGTCTGGGGCCAACGTCCTGACTTTC.

This chain joins TRBV2 and TRBJ2-3; maybe TRBD1 (6 bases). Germline V gene data show CDR1 as SNHLY and CDR2 as FYNNEI. With 4 bases removed from V and 1 base from J, the gap between germline ends came to 12 bases. The CDR3 sequence is 15 residues long. CDR3 in amino acids: CASSVTGIRTDTQYF. As DNA, the CDR3 is TGTGCCAGCAGTGTCACAGGGATCCGCACAGATACGCAGTATTTT.

The CDR3 here is CASVLRDGYEQYF. The CDR3 DNA reads TGTGCTAGTGTCCTCAGGGACGGGTACGAGCAGTACTTC. V usage is TRBV12-5 and J usage is TRBJ2-5; D assignment may be TRBD1 or TRBD2 (5 bases each). The tail of the sequence fits TRBJ2-7 better, so the J call may be wrong. Per the germline V gene, CDR1 is LGHNT and CDR2 is FRNRAP. The CDR3 covers 13 residues.

This clonotype was picked up one time. The rearrangement joins TRBV5-1 to TRBJ1-2, with no clear D. Germline CDR1 SGHRS, CDR2 YFSETQ. The germline V and J ends were trimmed by 0 bases and 3 bases, with 12 bases remaining between them. This CDR3 region has 15 residues. As DNA, the CDR3 is TGCGCCAGCAGCTTGGATAGAGGCGGGTACTATGGCTACACCTTC. Its translation: CASSLDRGGYYGYTF.

The genes are TRBV14 and TRBJ2-5; D might be TRBD1 or TRBD2, each matching 5 bases. The CDR3 sequence is 19 residues long. Germline V lookup: CDR1 SGHDN, CDR2 FVKESK. V was clipped by 2 bases and J by 1 base, with 23 bases between them. CDR3 amino acids: CASSQWPGPRGPSQETQYF. The CDR3, as DNA: TGTGCCAGCAGCCAATGGCCGGGACCTAGGGGCCCTTCCCAAGAGACCCAGTACTTC.

The genes are TRBV12-5 and TRBJ2-1, with TRBD2 identical over 10 bases. Germline CDR1 and CDR2: LGHNT and FRNRAP. The CDR3 is 13 amino acids. The CDR3 region is CAGMSGRAYEQFF. The CDR3, as DNA: TGTGCGGGAATGAGCGGGAGGGCATATGAGCAGTTCTTC. The variable domain in full, with the rest retrieved from reference TRBV12-5 and TRBJ2-1, is DARVTQTPRHKVTEMGQEVTMRCQPILGHNTVFWYRQTMMQGLELLAYFRNRAPLDDSGMPKDRFSAEMPDATLATLKIQPSEPRDSAVYFCAGMSGRAYEQFFGPGTRLTVL.

The chain uses TRBV10-3 and TRBJ1-1, with D perhaps TRBD1 (5 bases). CDR3 length: 14 residues. V was clipped by 10 bases and J by 2 bases, with 17 bases between them. Germline V gives CDR1 ENHRY, CDR2 SYGVKD. CDR3 sequence reads: CATGDGRGNTEAFF. In nucleotides, the CDR3 is TGTGCCACCGGGGACGGACGGGGAAACACTGAAGCTTTCTTT.

This chain uses TRBV25-1 with TRBJ1-1, with TRBD1 as a possible D gene (5 bases). The germline CDR1 and CDR2 sequences are MGHDK and SYGVNS. This CDR3 is 14 amino acids long. The V gene lost 0 bases and the J gene lost 4 bases, with 9 bases spanning the gap. CDR3: CASSEYRGTTEAFF. The CDR3, as DNA: TGTGCCAGCAGTGAATACCGGGGGACCACTGAAGCTTTCTTT.

This rearrangement joins TRBV20-1 to TRBJ2-1; 7 bases are shared with TRBD2. The V segment lost 3 bases and the J segment 4 bases; nucleotides outside the gene matches: 9. From germline, CDR1 is DFQATT and CDR2 SNEGSKA (reference sequence). The CDR3 is 15 amino acids. Here the CDR3 DNA reads TGCAGTGCTAGCAGAGACAGCGGGATGTACAATGAGCAGTTCTTC. Protein: CSASRDSGMYNEQFF.

The chain carries TRBV27 and TRBJ2-5; D is unclear. The J call is doubtful: the DNA matches TRBJ2-7 better. The CDR3 extends over 13 amino acids. Germline CDR1 and CDR2: MNHEY and SMNVEV (reference sequence). The CDR3 coding sequence is TGTGCCAGCAGACTCGGGCCGGCGTCCGAGCAGTACTTC. Its protein is CASRLGPASEQYF.